The present TCR beta chain was sequenced within a study of blood T cell repertoires in COVID-19. About the study: Samples came from the United States, Italy and Spain, spanning acute and convalescent COVID-19.

V lost 2 bases and J lost 1, with 8 bases in between. Germline-derived CDR1 and CDR2 are GTSNPN and SVGIG (reference sequence). The length of the CDR3 is 13 residues. In the original workflow: Scientists estimated how many nucleated cells there were by amplifying reference gene primers. Assay: immunoSEQ multiplex PCR; the TCRdb copy retains only in-frame clones and omits some. The V and J calls and clone size come from that table; D and trimming were worked out from the DNA. The repertoire has 150,000 to 200,000 clones, just under 80% of them found once; the top ten carry about 7%. This clone appeared a single time.

This receptor was obtained from a man between 65 and 79 years old with active or convalescent COVID-19. Sequenced sample: peripheral blood. The J gene is TRBJ1-1, the V gene TRBV30; D remains unclear. In nucleotides, the CDR3 is TGTGCCTGGAGTTGGTCTACGAACACTGAAGCTTTCTTT. It codes for CAWSWSTNTEAFF.